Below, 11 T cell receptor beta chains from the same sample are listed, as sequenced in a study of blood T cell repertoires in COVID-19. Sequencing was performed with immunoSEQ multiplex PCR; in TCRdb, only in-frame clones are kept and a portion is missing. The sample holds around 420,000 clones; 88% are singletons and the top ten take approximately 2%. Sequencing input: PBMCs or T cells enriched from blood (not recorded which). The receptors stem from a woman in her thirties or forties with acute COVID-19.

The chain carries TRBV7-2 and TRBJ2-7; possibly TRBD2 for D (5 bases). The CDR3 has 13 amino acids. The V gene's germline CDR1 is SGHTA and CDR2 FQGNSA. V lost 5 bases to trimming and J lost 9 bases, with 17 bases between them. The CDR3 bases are TGTGCCAGCAGCATAGGACTCTTTACGGGGCAGTACTTC. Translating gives CASSIGLFTGQYF. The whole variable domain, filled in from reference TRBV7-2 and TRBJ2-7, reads GAGVSQSPSNKVTEKGKDVELRCDPISGHTALYWYRQSLGQGLEFLIYFQGNSAPDKSGLPSDRFSAERTGGSVSTLTIQRTQQEDSAVYLCASSIGLFTGQYFGPGTRLTVT.

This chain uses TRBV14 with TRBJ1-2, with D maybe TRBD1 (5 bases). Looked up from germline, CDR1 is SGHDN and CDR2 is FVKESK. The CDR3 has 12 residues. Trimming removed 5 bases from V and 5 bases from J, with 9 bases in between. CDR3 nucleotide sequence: TGTGCCAGCAGCAGGGGCGGATATGGCTACACCTTC. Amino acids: CASSRGGYGYTF.

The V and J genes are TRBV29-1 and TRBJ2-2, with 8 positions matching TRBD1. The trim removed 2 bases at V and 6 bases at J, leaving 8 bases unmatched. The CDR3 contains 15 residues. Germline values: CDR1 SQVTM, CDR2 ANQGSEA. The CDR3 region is CSVEMTGDMAGELFF. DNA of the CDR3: TGCAGCGTTGAAATGACAGGGGACATGGCCGGGGAGCTGTTTTTT.

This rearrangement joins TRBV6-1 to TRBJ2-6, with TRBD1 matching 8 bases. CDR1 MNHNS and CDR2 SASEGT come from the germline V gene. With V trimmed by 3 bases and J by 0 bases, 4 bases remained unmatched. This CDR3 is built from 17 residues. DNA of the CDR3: TGTGCCAGCAGTGATAGACAGGGGCGCTCTGGGGCCAACGTCCTGACTTTC. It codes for CASSDRQGRSGANVLTF.

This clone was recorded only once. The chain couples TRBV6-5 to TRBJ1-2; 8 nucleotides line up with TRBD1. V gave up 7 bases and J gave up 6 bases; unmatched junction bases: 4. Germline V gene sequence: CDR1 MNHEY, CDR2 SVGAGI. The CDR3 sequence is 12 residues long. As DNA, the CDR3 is TGTGCCAGCACGGCAGGGGGCCATGGCTACACCTTC. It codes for CASTAGGHGYTF.

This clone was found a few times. The CDR3 nucleotides read TGCGCCAGCAGCCAAGTAGGGGGCAGTGAGCAGTTCTTC. This sequence encodes CASSQVGGSEQFF. The rearrangement uses TRBV4-1 and TRBJ2-1; 7 bases are a match to TRBD1. The CDR3 spans 13 residues. With V trimmed by 1 base and J by 9 bases, 3 bases remained unmatched. CDR1 is MGHRA, CDR2 YSYEKL, per germline.

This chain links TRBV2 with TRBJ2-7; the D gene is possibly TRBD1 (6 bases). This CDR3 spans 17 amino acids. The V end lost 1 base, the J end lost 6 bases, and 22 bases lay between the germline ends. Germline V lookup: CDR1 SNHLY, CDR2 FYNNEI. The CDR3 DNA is TGTGCCAGCAGTGAAGATAAGATGTTGGGACAAAGGGGCGAGCAGTACTTC. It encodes CASSEDKMLGQRGEQYF. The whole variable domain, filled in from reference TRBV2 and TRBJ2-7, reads EPEVTQTPSHQVTQMGQEVILRCVPISNHLYFYWYRQILGQKVEFLVSFYNNEISEKSEIFDDQFSVERPDGSNFTLKIRSTKLEDSAMYFCASSEDKMLGQRGEQYFGPGTRLTVT.

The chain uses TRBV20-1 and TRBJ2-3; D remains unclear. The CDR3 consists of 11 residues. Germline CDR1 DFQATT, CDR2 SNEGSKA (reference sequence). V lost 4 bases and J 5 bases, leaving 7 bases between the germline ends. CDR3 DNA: TGCAGTGCTATCCTACGAGATACGCAGTATTTT. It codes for CSAILRDTQYF.

The CDR3 reads CASSYFSGNTIYF. CDR3 coding DNA: TGTGCCAGCAGTTACTTCTCTGGAAACACCATATATTTT. The chain carries TRBV2 and TRBJ1-3; D is unclear. This CDR3 spans 13 amino acids. Trimming took off 5 bases at V and 0 bases at J, with 5 bases between the two ends. Germline assignment: CDR1 SNHLY and CDR2 FYNNEI.

DNA for the CDR3: TGTGCCAGCAGCTCGACAGGGGGCAGGTTGGTGAACACTGAAGCTTTCTTT. It translates to CASSSTGGRLVNTEAFF. The chain uses TRBV7-6 and TRBJ1-1; 10 positions agree with TRBD1. V lost 4 bases, J lost 0 bases, and 8 bases stayed unmatched. Germline V gene sequence: CDR1 SGHVS, CDR2 FNYEAQ. The CDR3 covers 17 residues.

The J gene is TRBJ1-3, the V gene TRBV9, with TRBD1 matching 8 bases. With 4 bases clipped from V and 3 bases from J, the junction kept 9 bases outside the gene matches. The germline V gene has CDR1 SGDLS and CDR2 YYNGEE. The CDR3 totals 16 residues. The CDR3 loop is CASSPTTGDIGNTIYF. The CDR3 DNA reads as TGTGCCAGCAGCCCCACGACAGGGGATATTGGAAACACCATATATTTT.